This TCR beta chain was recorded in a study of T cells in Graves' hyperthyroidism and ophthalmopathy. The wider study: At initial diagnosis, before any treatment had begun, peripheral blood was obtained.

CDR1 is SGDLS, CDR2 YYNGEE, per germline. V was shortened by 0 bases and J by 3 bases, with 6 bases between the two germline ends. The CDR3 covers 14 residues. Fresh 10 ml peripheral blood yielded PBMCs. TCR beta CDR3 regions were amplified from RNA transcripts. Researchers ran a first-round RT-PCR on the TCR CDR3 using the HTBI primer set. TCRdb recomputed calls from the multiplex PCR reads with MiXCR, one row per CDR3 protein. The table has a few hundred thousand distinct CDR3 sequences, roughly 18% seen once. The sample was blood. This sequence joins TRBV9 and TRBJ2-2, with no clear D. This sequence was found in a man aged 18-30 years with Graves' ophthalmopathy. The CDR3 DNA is TGTGCCAGCAGCGTAGCGAGCCACACCGGGGAGCTGTTTTTT. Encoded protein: CASSVASHTGELFF.